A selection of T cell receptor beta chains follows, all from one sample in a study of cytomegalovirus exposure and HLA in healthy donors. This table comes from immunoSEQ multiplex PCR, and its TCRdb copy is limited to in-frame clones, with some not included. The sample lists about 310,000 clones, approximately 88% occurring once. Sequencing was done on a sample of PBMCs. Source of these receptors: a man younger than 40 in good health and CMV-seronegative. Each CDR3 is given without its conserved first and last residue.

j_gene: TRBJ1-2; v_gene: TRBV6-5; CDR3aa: ASSYSNSFSYT
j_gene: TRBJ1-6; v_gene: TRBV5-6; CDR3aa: ASSLSGGASTSPLH
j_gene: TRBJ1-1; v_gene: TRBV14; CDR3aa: ASSQYGTLNTEAF
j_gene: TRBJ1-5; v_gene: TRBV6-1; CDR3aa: ASSLETGRNQPQH
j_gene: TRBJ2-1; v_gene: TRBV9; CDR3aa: ASSRLAGGLDEQF
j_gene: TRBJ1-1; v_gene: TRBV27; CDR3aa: ASSLNGQGAGNTEAF
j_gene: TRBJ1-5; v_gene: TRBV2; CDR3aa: ASSDQGISSQPQH
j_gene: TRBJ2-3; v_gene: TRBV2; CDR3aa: ASSEGGGWGTDTQY
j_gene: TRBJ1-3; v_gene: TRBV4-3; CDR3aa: ASSPRTGGGGNTIY
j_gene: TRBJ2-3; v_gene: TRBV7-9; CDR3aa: ASSSPGHNTDTQY
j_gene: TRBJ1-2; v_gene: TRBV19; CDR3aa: ASSIVRPNNYGYT
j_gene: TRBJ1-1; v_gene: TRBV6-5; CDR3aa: ASSYSRDTEAF
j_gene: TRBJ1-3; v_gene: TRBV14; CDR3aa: ASSQFKGAGGNTIY
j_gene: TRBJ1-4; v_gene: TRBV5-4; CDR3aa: ASSPGSQNEKLF
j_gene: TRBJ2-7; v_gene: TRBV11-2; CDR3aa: ASRKTGGQGSYEQY
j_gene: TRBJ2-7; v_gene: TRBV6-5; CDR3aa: ASRGSRGGYEQY
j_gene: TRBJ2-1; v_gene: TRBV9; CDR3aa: ASSFPRSGETYNEQF
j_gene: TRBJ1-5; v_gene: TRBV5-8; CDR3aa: ATRGEGNQPQH
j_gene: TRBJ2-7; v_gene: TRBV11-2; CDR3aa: ASSPAGFPNDEQY
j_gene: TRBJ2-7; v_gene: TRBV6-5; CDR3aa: ASSYGTGGPQY
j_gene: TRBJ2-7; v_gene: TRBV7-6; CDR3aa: ASSRVRAIAGDEQY
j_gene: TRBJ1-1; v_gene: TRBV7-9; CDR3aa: ASSSTGGKMNTEAF
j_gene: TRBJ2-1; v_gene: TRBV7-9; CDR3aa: ASSSTGANFNEQF
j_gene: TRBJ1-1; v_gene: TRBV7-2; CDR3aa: ASSRTGATEAF
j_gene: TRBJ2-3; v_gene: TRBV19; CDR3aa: ASSKRPTDTQY
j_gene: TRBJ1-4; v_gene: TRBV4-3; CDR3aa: ASSPRQGNEKLF
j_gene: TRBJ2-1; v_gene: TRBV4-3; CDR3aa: ASSQDYSFGLDLNEQF
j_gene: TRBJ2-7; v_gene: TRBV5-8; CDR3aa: ASSFFIYEQY
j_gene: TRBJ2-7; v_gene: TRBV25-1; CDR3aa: ATQGHHFDGTRDEQY
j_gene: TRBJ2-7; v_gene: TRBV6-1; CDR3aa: ASSERPGRSYEQY
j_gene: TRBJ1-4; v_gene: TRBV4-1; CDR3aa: ASSQDQSGYNEKLF
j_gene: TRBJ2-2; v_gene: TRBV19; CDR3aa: ASSSVSRLELF
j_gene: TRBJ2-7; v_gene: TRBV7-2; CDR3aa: ASLGGHRSYEQY
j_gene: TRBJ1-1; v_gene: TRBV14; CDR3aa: ASSQDLGVYTEAF
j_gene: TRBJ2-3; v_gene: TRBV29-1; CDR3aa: SVAVSSGGTDTQY
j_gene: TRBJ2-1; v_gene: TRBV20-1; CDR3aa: SARDQQVQF